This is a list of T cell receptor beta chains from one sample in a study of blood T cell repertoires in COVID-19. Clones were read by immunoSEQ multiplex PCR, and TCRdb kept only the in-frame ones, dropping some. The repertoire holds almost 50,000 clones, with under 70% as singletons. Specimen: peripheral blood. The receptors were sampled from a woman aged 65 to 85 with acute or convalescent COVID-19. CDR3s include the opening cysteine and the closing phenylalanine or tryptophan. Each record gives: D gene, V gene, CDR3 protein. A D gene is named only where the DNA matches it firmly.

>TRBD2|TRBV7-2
CASSPQAGVSYNEQFF
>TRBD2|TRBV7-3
CASSSGGNTDTQYF
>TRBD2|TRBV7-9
CASSSSGRAVRLPYNEQFF
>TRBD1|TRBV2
CASSLDRGETQYF
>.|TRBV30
CAGISSGSYNEQFF
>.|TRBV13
CASSLGAGGYNSPLHF
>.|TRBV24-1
CATRASQGLYSYEQYF
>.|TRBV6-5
CASSREFRGGGYTF
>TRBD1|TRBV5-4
CASSYQGVEAGELFF
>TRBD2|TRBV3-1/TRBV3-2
CASSQGAGGDTQYF
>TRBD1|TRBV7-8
CASSLVRGPYEQYF
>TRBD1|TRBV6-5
CASSYDREFSPLHF
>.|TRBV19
CASGQSNTGELFF
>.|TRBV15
CATSSPGGGPQETQYF
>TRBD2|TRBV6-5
CASRGLAGGDEQYF
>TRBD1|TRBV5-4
CASSPGQGREKLFF
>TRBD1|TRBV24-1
CATSSPRQAGGLYNEQFF
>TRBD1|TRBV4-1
CASRGGTGSDTEAFF
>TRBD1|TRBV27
CASSPTDRDRKQYF
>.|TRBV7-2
CASSLLGLLDTQYF
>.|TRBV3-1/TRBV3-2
CASSQSAGPRLYGYTF
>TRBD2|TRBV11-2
CASSPPGLAGQYEQYF
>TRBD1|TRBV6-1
CASSEGEDRGYEQYF
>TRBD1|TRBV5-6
CASSGSTGPNEKLFF
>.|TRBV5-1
CASSPTAGEGGNTIYF
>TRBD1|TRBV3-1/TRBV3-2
CASRTGGNGELFF
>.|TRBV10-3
CAGRPGLDTDTQYF
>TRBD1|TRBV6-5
CASGRDSSNTEAFF
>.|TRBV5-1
CASSLQNGNEQFF
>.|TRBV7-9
CASSPLWGDRGEQYF